These T cell receptor beta chains were read from a single sample in a study of T cell clones after liver transplantation. The method was immunoSEQ multiplex PCR; TCRdb's version includes in-frame clones alone and lacks a portion of them. The table shows about 99,000 clones, with around 84% occurring only once. The sample consisted of CD4+ T cells from blood, taken 45 to 50 months after liver transplant. The receptors shown here come from a human patient who received a liver transplant. Some of these T cells may belong to the graft donor. The CDR3 runs from the conserved cysteine through the conserved F or W. D genes are given only for firm matches. Some rows have no size entry. The others give once, few or many, or a class for an expanded clone.

abundance	v_gene	j_gene	d_gene	CDR3nt	CDR3aa
few	TRBV29-1	TRBJ2-7	TRBD2	TGCAGCGCTATAGCGGGGGCCGCCTACGAGCAGTACTTC	CSAIAGAAYEQYF
.	TRBV5-4	TRBJ2-5	.	TGTGCCAGCAGCTTGGGGGGATCTCGAGAGACCCAGTACTTC	CASSLGGSRETQYF
.	TRBV6-5	TRBJ2-2	.	TGTGCCAGCAGTTATTCGACAGGAGCGAACACCGGGGAGCTGTTTTTT	CASSYSTGANTGELFF
.	TRBV5-1	TRBJ1-5	.	TGCGCCAGCAGCTTGGATGGCGATATCTGGCCCCAGCATTTT	CASSLDGDIWPQHF
few	TRBV27	TRBJ1-5	.	TGTGCCAGCAGTTTCGACAACAATCAGCCCCAGCATTTT	CASSFDNNQPQHF
once	TRBV30	TRBJ1-4	.	TGTGCCTGGAAGGGGTACTCTGAAAAACTGTTTTTT	CAWKGYSEKLFF
.	TRBV7-7	TRBJ2-3	.	TGTGCCAGCAGCTTGGACTTGTCCACCTCAGGGACGCAGTATTTT	CASSLDLSTSGTQYF
few	TRBV18	TRBJ2-1	TRBD2	TGTGCCAGCTCACCCGTACCCGGGGGGGATGAGCAGTTCTTC	CASSPVPGGDEQFF
.	TRBV6-5	TRBJ1-1	.	TGTGCCAGCAGTGGCCAGCGGGTGAACACTGAAGCTTTCTTT	CASSGQRVNTEAFF
few	TRBV9	TRBJ1-1	.	TGTGCCAGCAGCGTAGATCAGGGTATCACTGAAGCTTTCTTT	CASSVDQGITEAFF
.	TRBV5-1	TRBJ1-5	.	TGCGCCAGCAGCCCTGGGGCGGGACAAAAAGATCAGCCCCAGCATTTT	CASSPGAGQKDQPQHF
.	TRBV4-1	TRBJ1-4	.	TGCGCCAGCAGCCAAGATTGGACTAATGAAAAACTGTTTTTT	CASSQDWTNEKLFF
.	TRBV2	TRBJ1-1	.	TGTGCCAGCAGTGAAGCGCGGCAGGCTCAAGCTTTCTTT	CASSEARQAQAFF
.	TRBV4-2	TRBJ1-4	TRBD1	TGTGCCAGCAGCCAAGTACAGGGGGGAACTAATGAAAAACTGTTTTTT	CASSQVQGGTNEKLFF
.	TRBV30	TRBJ1-2	TRBD1	TGTGCCTGGAGTGTACTAGACAGGGGGTATGGCTACACCTTC	CAWSVLDRGYGYTF
once	TRBV7-9	TRBJ2-1	TRBD2	TGTGCCAGCAGCTTAGCCACTAGCGGGAGCGATGAGCAGTTCTTC	CASSLATSGSDEQFF
once	TRBV4-2	TRBJ1-1	.	TGTGCCAGCAGCCAGACTAGAGGAGTGAGAAACACTGAAGCTTTCTTT	CASSQTRGVRNTEAFF
.	TRBV5-4	TRBJ2-6	.	TGTGCCAGCAGCCCAGGGGGGTCCTCTGGGGCCAACGTCCTGACTTTC	CASSPGGSSGANVLTF
.	TRBV4-1	TRBJ1-2	.	TGCGCCAGCAGCCAAGCCCGGGACTATGGCTACACCTTC	CASSQARDYGYTF
few	TRBV2	TRBJ2-1	TRBD2	TGTGCCAGCAGTGGGTCTGGGACTAGCGGGAGTCGAGAGCAGTTCTTC	CASSGSGTSGSREQFF
.	TRBV5-1	TRBJ1-5	.	TGCGCCAGCAGCTTAGGGTCAGGGGGCAATCAGCCCCAGCATTTT	CASSLGSGGNQPQHF
few	TRBV4-1	TRBJ2-1	.	TGCGCCAGCAGCCAAGACGTCCTCGGGACGGGCTCCTACAATGAGCAGTTCTTC	CASSQDVLGTGSYNEQFF
.	TRBV25-1	TRBJ1-1	TRBD1	TGTGCCAGCAGGCGGGGACAGGGCCGCACTGAAGCTTTCTTT	CASRRGQGRTEAFF
.	TRBV6-6	TRBJ2-4	.	TGTGCCAGCAGTTACTCGAAAGGGGTAGTCAAAAACATTCAGTACTTC	CASSYSKGVVKNIQYF
few	TRBV9	TRBJ2-1	.	TGTGCCAGCAGCGTGACCCACTCCTACAATGAGCAGTTCTTC	CASSVTHSYNEQFF
.	TRBV5-1	TRBJ2-1	TRBD2	TGCGCCAGCAGCACCGGACTAGCGGGCCACAATGAGCAGTTCTTC	CASSTGLAGHNEQFF
.	TRBV10-2	TRBJ2-7	.	TGCGCCAGCAGTGAGTCTGGGGCGCGGTCCTACGAGCAGTACTTC	CASSESGARSYEQYF
.	TRBV7-2	TRBJ1-5	.	TGTGCCAGCAGCTTACCCATGTTAAATCAGCCCCAGCATTTT	CASSLPMLNQPQHF
.	TRBV5-4	TRBJ2-1	.	TGTGCCAGCAGTGGGGAGCCGGGGAGAATCTACAATGAGCAGTTCTTC	CASSGEPGRIYNEQFF
.	TRBV10-3	TRBJ2-3	.	TGTGCCACCCGGGACTTAACTGGGGATACGCAGTATTTT	CATRDLTGDTQYF
.	TRBV28	TRBJ2-3	.	TGTGCCAGCAGCCGAGGGGCGCAGTATTTT	CASSRGAQYF
few	TRBV4-1	TRBJ1-2	.	TGCGCCAGCAGCCAAGGGACAGTTAGTGAGGATGGCTACACCTTC	CASSQGTVSEDGYTF
.	TRBV5-1	TRBJ1-1	.	TGCGCCAGCAGGCGGGTGACAGACATTAACACTGAAGCTTTCTTT	CASRRVTDINTEAFF
.	TRBV5-8	TRBJ1-5	.	TGTGCCAGCAGCGAGGACGTTGTAGGCAATCAGCCCCAGCATTTT	CASSEDVVGNQPQHF
.	TRBV28	TRBJ2-1	.	TGTGCCAGCAGTTACCTAGTCTACGGCAATGAGCAGTTCTTC	CASSYLVYGNEQFF
.	TRBV7-6	TRBJ2-1	.	TGTGCCAGCAGCGAGACAACCCTGATCAGGGAGCAGTTCTTC	CASSETTLIREQFF
.	TRBV13	TRBJ2-7	.	TGTGCCAGCAGCTCCACTAAGGAGCAGTACTTC	CASSSTKEQYF
.	TRBV6-8	TRBJ2-7	.	TGTGCCAGCAGTCGGAACCGGGACATCGAATTC	CASSRNRDIEF
.	TRBV5-1	TRBJ1-1	.	TGCGCCAGCAGCTTGGGCCGGAACACTGAAGCTTTCTTT	CASSLGRNTEAFF
.	TRBV14	TRBJ2-5	.	TGTGCCAGCAGCCGGAGACCGGGACGGAGCCAAGAGACCCAGTACTTC	CASSRRPGRSQETQYF
.	TRBV6-5	TRBJ2-2	.	TGTGCCAGCAGTTTTCTACCGGGACCACACCCCGGGGAGCTGTTTTTT	CASSFLPGPHPGELFF